Each of the 13 T cell receptor beta chains below was sequenced from the same sample in a study of cytomegalovirus exposure and HLA in healthy donors. Researchers ran the PCR with 60 Vbeta and 13 Jbeta primers. The method was immunoSEQ multiplex PCR; TCRdb's version includes in-frame clones alone and lacks a portion of them. The sample holds 65,000 to 80,000 clones, roughly 72% seen once. The material sequenced was PBMCs. Receptor source: a middle-aged man in good health and CMV-seropositive.

The V gene is TRBV10-3, the J gene TRBJ2-5; D may be TRBD2 (5 bases). The CDR3 has 13 amino acids. Germline CDR1 and CDR2: ENHRY and SYGVKD. V was shortened by 9 bases and J by 1 base, with 12 bases between the two germline ends. The CDR3 coding sequence is TGTGCCATTAGACAAGAGGGCCAAGAGACCCAGTACTTC. Amino acid sequence: CAIRQEGQETQYF.

The sample holds a few counts of this clone. The rearrangement uses TRBV5-4 and TRBJ2-7; 8 nucleotides line up with TRBD1. The CDR3 spans 15 residues. Trimming at V came to 4 bases and at J to 2 bases, leaving 8 bases not matched to a gene. Germline-derived CDR1 and CDR2 are SGHNT and YYREEE (reference sequence). The CDR3 DNA follows: TGTGCCAGCAGCACGGGACAGGCGAACACCTACGAGCAGTACTTC. Protein: CASSTGQANTYEQYF.

This chain connects TRBV5-8 to TRBJ2-5; D gene unclear. The DNA end is a closer match to TRBJ2-7, so the J assignment may be wrong. The CDR3 contains 13 residues. Per germline, CDR1 SGHTS and CDR2 YDEGEE. This CDR3 reads CASSAEARYEQYF. CDR3 sequence (DNA): TGTGCCAGCAGCGCCGAAGCCCGCTACGAGCAGTACTTC.

The table lists this clone with a few counts. V gene TRBV7-8 combines with J gene TRBJ2-3; 7 nucleotides match TRBD1. Germline V lookup: CDR1 SGHVS, CDR2 FQNEAQ. The junction had 5 bases not matched to a gene; V was cut back by 5 bases and J by 0 bases. The CDR3 totals 15 residues. CDR3 in amino acids: CASSPGQPSTDTQYF. CDR3 coding DNA: TGTGCCAGCAGCCCGGGACAGCCTAGCACAGATACGCAGTATTTT.

This rearrangement joins TRBV6-1 to TRBJ2-3, with TRBD2 matching over 14 bases. V dropped 0 bases and J dropped 1; count of bases not matched to a gene: 6. The germline CDR1 and CDR2 sequences are MNHNS and SASEGT. CDR3 length equals 19 residues. CDR3 loop: CASSEAPLTSGRGTDTQYF. The CDR3 DNA reads TGTGCCAGCAGTGAAGCCCCCTTGACTAGCGGGAGGGGCACAGATACGCAGTATTTT.

This chain uses TRBV6-1 with TRBJ1-2, with 10 bases aligning to TRBD1. Germline CDR1 and CDR2: MNHNS and SASEGT. The CDR3 length is 15 residues. Losses at the gene ends were 4 bases for V and 6 bases for J; bases not matched to a gene: 8. DNA of the CDR3: TGTGCCAGCAGTGGGCTGACAGGGGGCAGAGATGGCTACACCTTC. Protein: CASSGLTGGRDGYTF.

This chain links TRBV5-1 with TRBJ2-7, with TRBD2 matching over 9 bases. This CDR3 has 17 residues. The germline gives CDR1 SGHRS, CDR2 YFSETQ. Trimming cost V 0 bases and J 3 bases; bases outside gene matches: 10. Written as DNA, the CDR3 is TGCGCCAGCAGCTTGGATCCTAGCGGGATTATAAACTACGAGCAGTACTTC. Protein product: CASSLDPSGIINYEQYF. The whole variable domain, remainder taken from reference TRBV5-1 and TRBJ2-7, is KAGVTQTPRYLIKTRGQQVTLSCSPISGHRSVSWYQQTPGQGLQFLFEYFSETQRNKGNFPGRFSGRQFSNSRSEMNVSTLELGDSALYLCASSLDPSGIINYEQYFGPGTRLTVT.

The chain joins TRBV5-1 to TRBJ2-7; D is unresolved. The germline V gene encodes CDR1 SGHRS and CDR2 YFSETQ. V lost 3 bases, J lost 6 bases, and 13 bases lay in between. The CDR3 covers 13 residues. The CDR3: CASSSLEQFEQYF. The CDR3 region has the DNA TGCGCCAGCAGCTCCCTGGAGCAGTTCGAGCAGTACTTC.

The rearrangement joins TRBV5-6 to TRBJ1-4; weak D call: TRBD1 (5 bases). V dropped 5 bases and J dropped 14 bases, with 16 bases sitting between them. Germline V gene sequence: CDR1 SGHDT, CDR2 YYEEEE. The CDR3 loop spans 12 amino acids. CDR3: CASSNRQGFLFF. CDR3 DNA: TGTGCCAGCAGTAATCGTCAGGGATTTCTGTTTTTT.

The V call is TRBV13, the J call TRBJ2-5, with D tentatively TRBD2 (5 bases). This CDR3 contains 14 residues. The germline V gene encodes CDR1 PRHDT and CDR2 FYEKMQ (reference sequence). The V and J ends lost 4 bases and 5 bases respectively, with 14 bases between them. CDR3 nucleotide sequence: TGTGCCAGCAGCTCCCGGGATTTTGAGGAGACCCAGTACTTC. Its translation: CASSSRDFEETQYF.

DNA of the CDR3: TGTGCCAGCACCTACCCCGCCGGGGGGACCCAGTACTTC. This sequence encodes CASTYPAGGTQYF. The V call is TRBV6-5, the J call TRBJ2-5, with a weak D call TRBD2 (6 bases). The germline V and J ends were trimmed by 7 bases and 7 bases, with 16 bases remaining between them. Per the germline V gene, CDR1 is MNHEY and CDR2 is SVGAGI. The CDR3 consists of 13 residues.

This rearrangement joins TRBV2 to TRBJ2-3, with TRBD1 as a possible D gene (5 bases). CDR1 is SNHLY and CDR2 is FYNNEI in the germline V gene. The CDR3 length is 14 residues. Trimming stripped 1 base from V and 0 bases from J, with 5 bases between. CDR3 protein: CASSEGQSTDTQYF. CDR3 sequence (DNA): TGTGCCAGCAGTGAAGGACAGAGCACAGATACGCAGTATTTT. Full variable domain (missing parts from reference TRBV2 and TRBJ2-3): EPEVTQTPSHQVTQMGQEVILRCVPISNHLYFYWYRQILGQKVEFLVSFYNNEISEKSEIFDDQFSVERPDGSNFTLKIRSTKLEDSAMYFCASSEGQSTDTQYFGPGTRLTVL.

The chain is built from TRBV25-1 and TRBJ2-2; possibly TRBD1 for D (6 bases). The CDR3 sequence is 15 residues long. The V and J ends lost 4 bases and 5 bases respectively, with 14 bases between them. The V gene's germline CDR1 is MGHDK and CDR2 SYGVNS. CDR3 in DNA: TGTGCCAGCAGTGCTCGGACAGTCGGGACCGGGGAGCTGTTTTTT. Its protein product is CASSARTVGTGELFF. The whole variable domain, remainder taken from reference TRBV25-1 and TRBJ2-2, is EADIYQTPRYLVIGTGKKITLECSQTMGHDKMYWYQQDPGMELHLIHYSYGVNSTEKGDLSSESTVSRIRTEHFPLTLESARPSHTSQYLCASSARTVGTGELFFGEGSRLTVL.